This TCR beta chain was captured by sequencing in a study of blood T cell repertoires in COVID-19. Repertoires were generated with immunoSEQ multiplex PCR, while TCRdb's copy carries only in-frame clones and drops some. The sample has some 250,000 clones, roughly nine tenths seen once. The CDR3 sequence is 13 residues long. With 3 bases removed from V and 4 bases from J, the gap between germline ends came to 9 bases. Germline V CDR1 and CDR2: SNHLY, FYNNEI. The clonotype originates from a human donor in a cohort exposed to, infected with or recovered from COVID-19 (not recorded which). The donor label of this sample is uncertain. This chain connects TRBV2 to TRBJ2-5; D uncertain. The sequencing sample was made of PBMCs or T cells enriched from blood (not recorded which). The CDR3 protein is CASSDSGGETQYF. Here the CDR3 DNA reads TGTGCCAGCAGTGATTCGGGTGGAGAGACCCAGTACTTC.